This T cell receptor (beta chain) stems from a study of cytomegalovirus exposure and HLA in healthy donors. Whole-study results and caveats: The authors enumerated 150 to 200 TCR beta chains as linked to cytomegalovirus.

The study ran its PCR with 60 Vbeta and 13 Jbeta primers. Clones were sequenced by immunoSEQ multiplex PCR, and TCRdb holds only the in-frame ones, with some missing. The sample shows 120,000 or so clones, roughly 75% of them seen only once. About this clone: Its antigen is currently unknown.

In germline, CDR1 is MDHEN, CDR2 SYDVKM. Trimming stripped 5 bases from V and 2 bases from J, with 19 bases between. The CDR3 totals 16 residues. The sequence derives from a woman in her fifties or sixties in good health and CMV-seronegative. V usage is TRBV28 and J usage is TRBJ2-7; D remains unclear. Sequences were obtained from PBMCs. CDR3 sequence (DNA): TGTGCCAGCAGTCCGCCCATTCGAACTCCACCCTACGAGCAGTACTTC. It is translated as CASSPPIRTPPYEQYF.